This T cell receptor (beta chain) was documented in a study of T-cell memory formation after mild COVID-19. CDR1 is KGHSH and CDR2 is LQKENI in the germline V gene. This CDR3 has 15 residues. With 5 bases clipped from V and 3 bases from J, the junction kept 5 bases outside the gene matches. One entry per CDR3 protein, called by TCRdb with MiXCR from the 5' RACE reads. The sample has about 190,000 distinct CDR3 sequences; more than 25% are singletons. The sequence derives from an adult woman who had mild COVID-19 (a few samples of this study predate the infection). Cell type and time point are not known. Sequencing input: PBMCs or a T cell subset sorted from them (not recorded which). The chain is built from TRBV18 and TRBJ1-4; 8 positions match TRBD1. For the CDR3, the DNA is TGTGCCAGCTCATCCGACAGGGGTTCTAATGAAAAACTGTTTTTT. Protein product: CASSSDRGSNEKLFF.